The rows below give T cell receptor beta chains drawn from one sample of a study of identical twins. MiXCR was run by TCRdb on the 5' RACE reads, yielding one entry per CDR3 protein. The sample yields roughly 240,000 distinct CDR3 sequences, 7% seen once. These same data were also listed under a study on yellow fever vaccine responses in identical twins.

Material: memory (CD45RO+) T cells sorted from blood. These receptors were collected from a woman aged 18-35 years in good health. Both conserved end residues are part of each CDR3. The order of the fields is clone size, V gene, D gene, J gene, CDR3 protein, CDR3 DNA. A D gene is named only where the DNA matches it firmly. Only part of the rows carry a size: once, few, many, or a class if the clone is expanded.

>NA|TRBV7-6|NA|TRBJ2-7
CASSPPGGGWGDEQYF
TGTGCCAGCAGCCCCCCGGGCGGAGGCTGGGGGGACGAGCAGTACTTC
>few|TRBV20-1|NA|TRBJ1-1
CSAKKIGLENTEAFF
TGCAGTGCAAAAAAAATCGGGTTGGAGAACACTGAAGCTTTCTTT
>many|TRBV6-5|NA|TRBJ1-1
CASSYVSGGTEAFF
TGTGCCAGCAGTTACGTGAGCGGAGGCACTGAAGCTTTCTTT
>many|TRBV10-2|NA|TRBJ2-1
CASSSQGERLNEQFF
TGCGCCAGCAGCTCGCAAGGGGAGAGGCTCAATGAGCAGTTCTTC
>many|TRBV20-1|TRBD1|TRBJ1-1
CSARGNEGGEGQAFF
TGCAGTGCTAGAGGAAATGAAGGGGGCGAGGGACAAGCTTTCTTT
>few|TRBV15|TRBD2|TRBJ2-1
CATSRLAGAGYNEQFF
TGTGCCACCAGCAGACTAGCGGGAGCGGGCTACAATGAGCAGTTCTTC
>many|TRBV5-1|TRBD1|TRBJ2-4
CASSSYPEGQTLAKNIQYF
TGCGCCAGCAGCTCCTACCCCGAGGGACAGACCTTAGCCAAAAACATTCAGTACTTC
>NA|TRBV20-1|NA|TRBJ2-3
CSAETDTQYF
TGCAGTGCAGAAACAGATACGCAGTATTTT
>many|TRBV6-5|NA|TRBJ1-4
CASSYTGGLGEKLFF
TGTGCCAGCAGTTACACTGGGGGGCTTGGTGAAAAACTGTTTTTT
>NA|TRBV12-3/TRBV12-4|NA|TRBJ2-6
CASCLSSGGATGANVLTF
TGTGCCAGCTGTTTAAGTTCGGGGGGCGCGACTGGGGCCAACGTCCTGACTTTC
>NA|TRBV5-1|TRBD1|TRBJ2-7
CASSLDGTGGAEQYF
TGCGCCAGCAGCTTGGACGGGACAGGGGGCGCCGAGCAGTACTTC
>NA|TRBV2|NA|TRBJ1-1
CASSGLGSDTEAFF
TGTGCCAGCAGTGGTCTGGGCTCAGACACTGAAGCTTTCTTT
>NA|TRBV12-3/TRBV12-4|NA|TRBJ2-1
CASRGTLSSYNEQFF
TGTGCCAGCAGGGGGACACTGAGCTCCTACAATGAGCAGTTCTTC
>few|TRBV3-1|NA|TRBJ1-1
CASGVSLGYTEAFF
TGTGCCAGCGGAGTGAGTTTAGGGTACACTGAAGCTTTCTTT
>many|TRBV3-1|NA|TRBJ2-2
CASSPGVGELFF
TGTGCCAGCAGCCCCGGGGTAGGGGAGCTGTTTTTT
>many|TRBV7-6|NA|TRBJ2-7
CASSLDPGSYEQYF
TGTGCCAGCAGCTTAGATCCGGGTTCCTACGAGCAGTACTTC
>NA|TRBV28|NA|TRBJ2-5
CASSSLGGLQETQYF
TGTGCCAGCAGTTCCCTGGGGGGCCTCCAAGAGACCCAGTACTTC
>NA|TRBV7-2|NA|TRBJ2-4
CASSLMAQGEVQYF
TGTGCCAGCAGCTTAATGGCACAGGGTGAGGTTCAGTACTTC
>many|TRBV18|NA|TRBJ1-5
CASSPTNQPQHF
TGTGCCAGCTCACCCACCAATCAGCCCCAGCATTTT
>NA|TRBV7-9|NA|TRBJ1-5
CASSSEDSYSNQPQHF
TGTGCCAGCAGCTCCGAGGACAGTTATAGCAATCAGCCCCAGCATTTT
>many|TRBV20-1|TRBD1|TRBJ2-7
CSASSTGTGKSYEQYF
TGCAGTGCTAGTTCTACTGGGACAGGGAAATCCTACGAGCAGTACTTC
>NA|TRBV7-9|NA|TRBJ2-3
CASSPALMGSGTQYF
TGTGCCAGCAGTCCAGCTTTGATGGGGTCGGGTACGCAGTATTTT
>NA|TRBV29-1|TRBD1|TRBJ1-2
CSVIPGQYYGYTF
TGCAGCGTCATACCGGGACAGTACTATGGCTACACCTTC
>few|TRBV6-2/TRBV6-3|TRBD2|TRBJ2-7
CASSLGLAGSYEQYF
TGTGCCAGCAGCCTGGGACTAGCGGGCTCCTACGAGCAGTACTTC
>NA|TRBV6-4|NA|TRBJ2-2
CASSDSRGDTGELFF
TGTGCCAGCAGTGACTCGAGGGGGGACACCGGGGAGCTGTTTTTT
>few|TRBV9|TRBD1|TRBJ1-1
CASSAETNRGNTEAFF
TGTGCCAGCAGCGCCGAAACTAACAGGGGGAACACTGAAGCTTTCTTT
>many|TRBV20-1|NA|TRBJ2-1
CSAAPAVSYNEQFF
TGCAGTGCTGCCCCGGCTGTTTCCTACAATGAGCAGTTCTTC
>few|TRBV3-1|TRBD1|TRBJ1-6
CASSQGRGRSPLHF
TGTGCCAGCAGCCAGGGCAGGGGGAGGTCACCCCTCCACTTT
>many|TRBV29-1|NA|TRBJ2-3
CSVEDWRPDTQYF
TGCAGCGTTGAAGACTGGAGGCCAGATACGCAGTATTTT